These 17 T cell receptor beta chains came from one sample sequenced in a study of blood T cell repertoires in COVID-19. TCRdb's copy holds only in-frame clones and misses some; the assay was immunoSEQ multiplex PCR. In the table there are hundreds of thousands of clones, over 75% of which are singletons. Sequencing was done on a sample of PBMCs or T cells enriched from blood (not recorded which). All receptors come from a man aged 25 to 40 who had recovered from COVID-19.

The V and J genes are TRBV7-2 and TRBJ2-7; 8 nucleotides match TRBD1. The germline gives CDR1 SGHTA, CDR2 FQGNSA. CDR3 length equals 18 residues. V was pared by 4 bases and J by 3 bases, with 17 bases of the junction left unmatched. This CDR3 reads CASSSHLGTGQTVYEQYF. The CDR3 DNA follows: TGTGCCAGCAGCTCTCACTTAGGGACAGGACAGACGGTCTACGAGCAGTACTTC.

The CDR3 here is CASSLGRQVNTGELFF. The DNA for the CDR3 is TGTGCCAGCAGCTTGGGCAGGCAGGTGAACACCGGGGAGCTGTTTTTT. The chain is built from TRBV5-8 and TRBJ2-2; D is undetermined. This CDR3 has 16 residues. CDR1 is SGHTS, CDR2 YDEGEE, per germline. V lost 0 bases and J lost 1, with 10 bases in between.

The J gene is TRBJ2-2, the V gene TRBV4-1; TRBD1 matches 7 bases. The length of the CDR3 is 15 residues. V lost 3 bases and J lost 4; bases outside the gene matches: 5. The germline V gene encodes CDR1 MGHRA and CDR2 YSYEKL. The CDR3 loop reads CASSHPGQITGELFF. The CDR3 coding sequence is TGCGCCAGCAGCCATCCGGGACAGATCACCGGGGAGCTGTTTTTT.

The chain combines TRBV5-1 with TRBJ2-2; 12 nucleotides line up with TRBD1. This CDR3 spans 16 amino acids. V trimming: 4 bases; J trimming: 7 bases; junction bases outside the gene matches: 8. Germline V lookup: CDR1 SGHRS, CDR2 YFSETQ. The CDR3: CASSDRDRGRIGELFF. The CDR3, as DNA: TGCGCCAGCAGCGATCGGGACAGGGGGCGCATCGGGGAGCTGTTTTTT.

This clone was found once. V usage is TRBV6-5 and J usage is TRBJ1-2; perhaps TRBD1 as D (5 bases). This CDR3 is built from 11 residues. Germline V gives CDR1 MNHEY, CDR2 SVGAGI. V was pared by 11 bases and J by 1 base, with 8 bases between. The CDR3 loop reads CAQGSNYGYTF. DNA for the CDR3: TGTGCCCAGGGCAGTAACTATGGCTACACCTTC.

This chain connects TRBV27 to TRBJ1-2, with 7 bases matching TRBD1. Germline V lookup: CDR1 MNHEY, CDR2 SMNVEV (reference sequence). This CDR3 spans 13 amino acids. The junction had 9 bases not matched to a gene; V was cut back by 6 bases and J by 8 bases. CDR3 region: CASRGQGVEGYTF. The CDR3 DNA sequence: TGTGCCAGCAGGGGCCAGGGGGTTGAGGGCTACACCTTC.

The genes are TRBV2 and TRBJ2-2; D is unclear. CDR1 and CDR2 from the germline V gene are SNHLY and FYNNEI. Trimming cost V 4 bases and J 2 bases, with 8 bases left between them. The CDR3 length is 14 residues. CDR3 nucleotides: TGTGCCAGCAGTGGTAACAGAAACACCGGGGAGCTGTTTTTT. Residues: CASSGNRNTGELFF.

The CDR3 is CASSYSDRAYEQYF. Here the CDR3 DNA reads TGTGCCAGCAGTTACTCGGACAGGGCCTACGAGCAGTACTTC. This rearrangement joins TRBV6-5 to TRBJ2-7; 8 bases map to TRBD1. This CDR3 is 14 amino acids long. V lost 0 bases and J lost 2; bases outside the gene matches: 0. From germline, CDR1 is MNHEY and CDR2 SVGAGI.

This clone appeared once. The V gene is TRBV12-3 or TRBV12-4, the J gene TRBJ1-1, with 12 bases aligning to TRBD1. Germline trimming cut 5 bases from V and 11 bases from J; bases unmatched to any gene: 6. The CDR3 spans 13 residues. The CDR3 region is CASSQGTGGYAFF. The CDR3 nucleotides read TGTGCCAGCAGTCAGGGGACAGGGGGCTACGCTTTCTTT.

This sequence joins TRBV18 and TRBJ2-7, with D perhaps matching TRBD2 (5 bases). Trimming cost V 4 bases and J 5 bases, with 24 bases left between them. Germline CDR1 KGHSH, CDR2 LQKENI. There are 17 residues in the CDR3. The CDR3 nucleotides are TGTGCCAGCTCACTTACCCGGGCCCGAGGGATAAGCAACGAGCAGTACTTC. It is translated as CASSLTRARGISNEQYF.

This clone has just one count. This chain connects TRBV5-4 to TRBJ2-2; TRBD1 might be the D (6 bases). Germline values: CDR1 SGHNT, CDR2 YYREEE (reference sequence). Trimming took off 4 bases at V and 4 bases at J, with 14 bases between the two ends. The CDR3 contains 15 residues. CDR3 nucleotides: TGTGCCAGCAGCCCGGCCAGGGGATCCACCGGGGAGCTGTTTTTT. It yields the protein CASSPARGSTGELFF. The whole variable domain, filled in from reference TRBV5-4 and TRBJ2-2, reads ETGVTQSPTHLIKTRGQQVTLRCSSQSGHNTVSWYQQALGQGPQFIFQYYREEENGRGNFPPRFSGLQFPNYSSELNVNALELDDSALYLCASSPARGSTGELFFGEGSRLTVL.

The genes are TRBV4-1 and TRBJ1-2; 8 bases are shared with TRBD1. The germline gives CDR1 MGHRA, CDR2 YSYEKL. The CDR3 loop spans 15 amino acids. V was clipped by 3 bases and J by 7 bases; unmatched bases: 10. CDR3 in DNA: TGCGCCAGCAGCCAGGCGGGGGACAGGCCCTCTGGCTACACCTTC. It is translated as CASSQAGDRPSGYTF.

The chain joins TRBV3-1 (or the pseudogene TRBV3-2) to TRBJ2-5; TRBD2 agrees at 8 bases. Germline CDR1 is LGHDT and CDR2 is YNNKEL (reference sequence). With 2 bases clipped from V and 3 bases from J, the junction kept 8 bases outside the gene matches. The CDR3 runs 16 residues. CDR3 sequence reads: CASSQRWTSSKETQYF. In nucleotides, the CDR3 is TGTGCCAGCAGCCAACGCTGGACTAGCTCGAAAGAGACCCAGTACTTC.

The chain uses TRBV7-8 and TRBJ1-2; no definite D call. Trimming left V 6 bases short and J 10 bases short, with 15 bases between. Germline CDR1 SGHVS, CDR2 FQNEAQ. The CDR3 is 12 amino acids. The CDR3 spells CASSQRSGIYTF. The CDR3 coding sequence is TGTGCCAGCAGTCAAAGGTCGGGTATCTACACCTTC.

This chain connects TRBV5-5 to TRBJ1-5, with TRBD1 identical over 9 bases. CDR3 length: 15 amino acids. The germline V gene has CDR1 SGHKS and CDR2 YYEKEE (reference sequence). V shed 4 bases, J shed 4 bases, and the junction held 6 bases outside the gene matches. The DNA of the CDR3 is TGTGCCAGCAGCACAGGGGGCAGTTCGAATCAGCCCCAGCATTTT. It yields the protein CASSTGGSSNQPQHF.

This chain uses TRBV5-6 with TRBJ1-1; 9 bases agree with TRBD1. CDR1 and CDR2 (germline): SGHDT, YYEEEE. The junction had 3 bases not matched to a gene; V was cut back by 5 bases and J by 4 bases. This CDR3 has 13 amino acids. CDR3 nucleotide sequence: TGTGCCAGCAGACTGACAGGGGGCACTGAAGCTTTCTTT. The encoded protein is CASRLTGGTEAFF.

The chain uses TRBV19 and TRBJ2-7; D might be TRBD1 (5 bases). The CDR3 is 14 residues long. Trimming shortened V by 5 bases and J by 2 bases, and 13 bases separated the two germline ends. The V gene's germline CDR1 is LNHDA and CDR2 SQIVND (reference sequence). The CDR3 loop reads CASSLQSGPYEQYF. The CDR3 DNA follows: TGTGCCAGTAGTTTACAGTCAGGGCCCTACGAGCAGTACTTC.